This T cell receptor (beta chain) emerged from a study of T cell responses to AZD1222 COVID-19 vaccine (dated by TCRdb to the early 2020s). A note on the overall study: AZD1222 recipients with second doses at about 4 weeks or about 12 weeks were pooled, because spike-specific TCR depth and breadth did not differ between schedules. TCR sequencing covered fewer than 250 trial participants: 200 to 220 given two doses of AZD1222 and 26 given two doses of MenACWY control vaccine. Enrollment into the trials was organized by age into subgroups of 18-55, 56-69 and 70-plus years, and those subgroups contained around 150, 28 and 57 TCR-sequenced participants, respectively.

Sample time point, as interpreted from the label and publication: baseline before first vaccination. Vaccinee samples were obtained from the UK trials COV001 and COV002, which included a single-blind randomized controlled phase 2/3 trial of AZD1222 (ChAdOx1 nCoV-19) in healthy adults. For TCRbeta chain sequencing, PBMC samples from trial participants were taken at day 0 and at day 28 after the second dose. General conclusions and limits of the study: Conclusions about previously exposed vaccinees were limited because only six or seven AZD1222 recipients were SARS-CoV-2 seropositive at baseline. In the small 56-69-year group, the increase in depth fell short of significance, most likely because of low power. The whole spike protein was spanned by vaccine-associated CD4 TCRs, and dominant responses were seen in regions 160-218 and 743-854. After two AZD1222 doses, both the breadth and the depth of spike-specific TCRs were significantly higher than at day 0 and than in MenACWY recipients. Because no samples from the day 14 peak response were available, repertoires could be characterized only after the peak T cell response. Participants were mostly white British, with more females than males. The authors suggested clonal diversity may have been underestimated. Epitopes outside the regions mutated in the B.1.351 and B.1.1.7 variants were reportedly recognized by nearly half of the unique spike-specific TCRs.

The CDR3 regions of human TCRbeta chains were analyzed by immunosequencing. Per the source publication's procedure: Repertoire TCRs were matched against a reference library of SARS-CoV-2-specific TCRs generated with the MIRA antigen-specificity platform. Breadth meant the fraction of unique TCRs that were SARS-CoV-2-associated, whereas depth meant the fraction of total T cells that were SARS-CoV-2-associated. Using the MIRA data, every spike-specific TCR was mapped to the spike region that the TCR reacted to and assigned to either a CD4 or a CD8 class. Log10-transformed breadth and depth values were compared by one-way ANOVA with Sidak's multiple comparisons tests. The table comes from immuneACCESS by way of TCRdb, which keeps in-frame sequences with V and J called. Part of the clones is missing from these tables; in studies checked, under half for an unresolved V gene and the rest for unknown reasons. The D gene and trimming were derived from the DNA, and the V and J assignments and clone size from that table. The sample table contains about 130,000 clones; only one count was recorded for approximately 86% of them. Less than 15% of the sample is taken by the ten largest.

The CDR3, cysteine through phenylalanine, is 14 amino acids long. The entry retains the CDR3 DNA only, 42 bases that are in frame from base 1. CDR1 and CDR2, looked up from the germline V gene (reference sequence), are SGHNT and YYREEE. V is pruned by 5 bases and J by 1 base, leaving 5 bases of the junction without a gene match. In the case of this clone: Its target antigen remains unknown. Base qualities were left out, and no much larger clone turns up one base away.

Source: peripheral blood, taken on day 0 of AZD1222 vaccination. This receptor was identified in an adult in good health. Rearrangement joined TRBV5-4 to TRBJ1-2; TRBD1 agrees with 7 junctional bases. The CDR3 has the sequence CASRPTGHNYGYTF. The nucleotides read TGTGCCAGCAGACCGACAGGGCATAACTATGGCTACACCTTC.